Included here is one TCR beta chain sequence, with context. What it recognizes is unknown. Germline and junction disagree at one end, which may indicate a read error. The data derive from a study of CD8 T cells in ankylosing spondylitis. Whole-study findings and limits: Significantly higher representation of disease-linked clones was reported for matched ankylosing spondylitis synovial fluid. Within ankylosing spondylitis blood, a TCR beta motif made up of seven or eight highly homologous variants appeared to be characteristic. Prior work had noted some motif variants in reactive arthritis blood and synovial fluid.

It was by quantitative 5'-RACE with molecular barcodes that TCR beta libraries were made. One entry per CDR3 protein results from TCRdb running MiXCR on the 5' RACE reads. The repertoire holds about 42,000 distinct CDR3 sequences, with around 3.8% as singletons. This TCR came from a female donor with ankylosing spondylitis or in good health (not recorded which). The specimen was blood, either unsorted or a sorted T cell fraction (not recorded which).

DNA of the CDR3: TGTGCCAACAGCGTAGCTGGCTCCTCCAATGAGCAGTTCTTC. It specifies CANSVAGSSNEQFF. The V call is TRBV9, the J call TRBJ2-1; D unclear. Per the germline V gene, CDR1 is SGDLS and CDR2 is YYNGEE. This CDR3 has 14 amino acids.